What follows describes a single T cell receptor (beta chain). The data were taken from a study of blood T cell repertoires in COVID-19. Study-wide context: From the United States, Italy and Spain came samples of acute and convalescent COVID-19.

Sequencing was performed with immunoSEQ multiplex PCR; in TCRdb, only in-frame clones are kept and a portion is missing. The sample yields approximately 440,000 clones, about 92% seen once. Allocation to cohorts depended on clinical history reported by the participants. Sequenced material: PBMCs or T cells enriched from blood (not recorded which). The TCR originated in a man aged 18 to 30 who had recovered from COVID-19.

For the CDR3, the DNA is TGTGCCAGCAGTGATGATGTCGGGGGACATCAGCCCCAGCATTTT. Translation gives CASSDDVGGHQPQHF. The gene calls are TRBV2 and TRBJ1-5; TRBD1 is a possible D gene (5 bases). CDR3 length: 15 amino acids. Germline CDR1 is SNHLY and CDR2 is FYNNEI. The V gene lost 3 bases and the J gene lost 5 bases, with 14 bases spanning the gap.